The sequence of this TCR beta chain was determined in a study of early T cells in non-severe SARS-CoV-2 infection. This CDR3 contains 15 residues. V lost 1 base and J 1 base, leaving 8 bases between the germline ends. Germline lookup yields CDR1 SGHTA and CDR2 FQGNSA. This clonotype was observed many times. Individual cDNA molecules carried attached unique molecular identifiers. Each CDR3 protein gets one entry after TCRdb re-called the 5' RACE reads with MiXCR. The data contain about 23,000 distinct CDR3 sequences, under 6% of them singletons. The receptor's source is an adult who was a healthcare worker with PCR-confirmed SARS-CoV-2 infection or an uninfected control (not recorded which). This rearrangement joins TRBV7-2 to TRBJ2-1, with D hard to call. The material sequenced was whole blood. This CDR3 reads CASSLGQESYNEQFF. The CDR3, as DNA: TGTGCCAGCAGCTTAGGGCAGGAGTCCTACAATGAGCAGTTCTTC.